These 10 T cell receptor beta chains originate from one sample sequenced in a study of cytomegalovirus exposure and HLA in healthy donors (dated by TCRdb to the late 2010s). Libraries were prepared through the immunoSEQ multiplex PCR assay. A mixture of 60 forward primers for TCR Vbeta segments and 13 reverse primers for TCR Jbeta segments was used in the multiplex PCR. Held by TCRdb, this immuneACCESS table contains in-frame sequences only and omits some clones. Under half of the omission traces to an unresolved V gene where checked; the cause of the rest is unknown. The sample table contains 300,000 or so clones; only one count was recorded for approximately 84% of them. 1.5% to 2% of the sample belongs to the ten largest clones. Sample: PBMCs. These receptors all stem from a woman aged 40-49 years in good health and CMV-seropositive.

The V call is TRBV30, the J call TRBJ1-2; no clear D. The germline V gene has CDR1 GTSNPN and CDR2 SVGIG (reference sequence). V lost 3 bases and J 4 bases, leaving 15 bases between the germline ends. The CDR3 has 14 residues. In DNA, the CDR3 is TGTGCCTGGAGGGAATCGGGGATCCTCTATGGCTACACCTTC. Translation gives CAWRESGILYGYTF.

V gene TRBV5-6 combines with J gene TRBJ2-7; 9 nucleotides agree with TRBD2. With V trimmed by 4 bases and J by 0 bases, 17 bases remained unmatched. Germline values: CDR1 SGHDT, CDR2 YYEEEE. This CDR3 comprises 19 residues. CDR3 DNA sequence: TGTGCCAGCAGCGGGGTGGGGCCTAGCGGGACAAGTCCCTCCTACGAGCAGTACTTC. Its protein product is CASSGVGPSGTSPSYEQYF.

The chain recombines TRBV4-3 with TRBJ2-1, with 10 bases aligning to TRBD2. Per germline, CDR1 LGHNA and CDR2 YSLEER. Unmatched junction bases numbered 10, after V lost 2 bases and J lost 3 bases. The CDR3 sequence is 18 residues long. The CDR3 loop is CASSQNISGTSDYNEQFF. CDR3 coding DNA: TGCGCCAGCAGCCAAAATATCTCCGGGACTAGCGACTACAATGAGCAGTTCTTC.

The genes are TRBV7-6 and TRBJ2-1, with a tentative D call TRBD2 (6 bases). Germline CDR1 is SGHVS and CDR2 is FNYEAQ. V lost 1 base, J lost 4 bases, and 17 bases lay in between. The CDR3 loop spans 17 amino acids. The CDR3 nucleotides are TGTGCCAGCAGCTTAGTTCGGGCGGAGGGAATATACAATGAGCAGTTCTTC. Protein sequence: CASSLVRAEGIYNEQFF.

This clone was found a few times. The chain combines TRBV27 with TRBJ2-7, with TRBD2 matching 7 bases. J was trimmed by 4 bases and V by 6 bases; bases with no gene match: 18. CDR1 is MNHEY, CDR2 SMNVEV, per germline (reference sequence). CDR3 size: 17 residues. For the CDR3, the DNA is TGTGCCAGCAGCTCCGGAGGGGAGGGGAGGAGGTTTTACGAGCAGTACTTC. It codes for CASSSGGEGRRFYEQYF.

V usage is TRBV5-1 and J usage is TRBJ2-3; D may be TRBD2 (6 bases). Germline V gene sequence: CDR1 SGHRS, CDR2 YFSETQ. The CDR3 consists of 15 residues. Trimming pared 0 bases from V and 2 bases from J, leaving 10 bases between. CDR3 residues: CASSLGLATTDTQYF. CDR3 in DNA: TGCGCCAGCAGCTTGGGTCTAGCGACCACAGATACGCAGTATTTT.

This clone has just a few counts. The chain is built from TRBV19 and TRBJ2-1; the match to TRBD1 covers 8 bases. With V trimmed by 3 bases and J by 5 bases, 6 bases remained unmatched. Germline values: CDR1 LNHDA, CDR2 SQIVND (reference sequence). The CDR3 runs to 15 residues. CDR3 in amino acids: CASSIWGQAHNEQFF. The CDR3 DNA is TGTGCCAGTAGTATTTGGGGACAGGCGCACAATGAGCAGTTCTTC.

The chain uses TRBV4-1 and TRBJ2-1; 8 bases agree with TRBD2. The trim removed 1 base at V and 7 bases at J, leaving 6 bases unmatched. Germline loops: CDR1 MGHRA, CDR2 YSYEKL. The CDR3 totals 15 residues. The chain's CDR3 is CASSQGVVAGNEQFF. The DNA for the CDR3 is TGCGCCAGCAGCCAAGGCGTGGTAGCGGGAAATGAGCAGTTCTTC.

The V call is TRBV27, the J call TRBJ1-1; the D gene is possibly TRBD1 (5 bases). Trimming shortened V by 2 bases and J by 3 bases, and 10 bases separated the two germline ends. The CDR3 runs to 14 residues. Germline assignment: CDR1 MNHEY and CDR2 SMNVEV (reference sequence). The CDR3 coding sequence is TGTGCCAGCAGTTTAACGAGACAGCACACTGAAGCTTTCTTT. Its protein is CASSLTRQHTEAFF.

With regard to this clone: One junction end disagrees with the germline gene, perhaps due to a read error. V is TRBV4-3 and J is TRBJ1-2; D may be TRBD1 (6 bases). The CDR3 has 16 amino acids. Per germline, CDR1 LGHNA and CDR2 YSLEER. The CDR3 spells CASGQEGEVGRGGYTF. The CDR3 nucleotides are TGCGCCAGCGGCCAAGAGGGGGAGGTGGGTAGGGGTGGCTACACCTTC.